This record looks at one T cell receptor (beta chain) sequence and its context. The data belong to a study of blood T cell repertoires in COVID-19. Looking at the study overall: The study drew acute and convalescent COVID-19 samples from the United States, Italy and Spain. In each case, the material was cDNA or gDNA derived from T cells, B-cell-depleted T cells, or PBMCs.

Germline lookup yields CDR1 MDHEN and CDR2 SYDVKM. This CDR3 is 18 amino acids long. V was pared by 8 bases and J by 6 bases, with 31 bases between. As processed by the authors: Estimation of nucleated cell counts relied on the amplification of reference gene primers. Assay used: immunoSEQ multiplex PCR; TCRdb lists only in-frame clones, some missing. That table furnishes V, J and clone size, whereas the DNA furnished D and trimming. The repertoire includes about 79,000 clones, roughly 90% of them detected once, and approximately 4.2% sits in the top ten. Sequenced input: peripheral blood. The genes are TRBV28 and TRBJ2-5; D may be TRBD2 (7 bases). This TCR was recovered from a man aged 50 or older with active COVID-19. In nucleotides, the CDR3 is TGTGCCAGCGGATCGTACAGGGTCTCCGGGGGGAGGCTAAAGACCCAGTACTTC. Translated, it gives CASGSYRVSGGRLKTQYF.